A selection of T cell receptor beta chains follows, all from one sample in a study of T cell repertoires in cytomegalovirus infection. MiXCR, applied by TCRdb to the reads, yields one record per CDR3 protein. The table records roughly 230,000 distinct CDR3 sequences, about 18% of them present only once. The material sequenced was CD8+ T cells from PBMCs. Receptors were obtained from a human donor in good health (CMV status not recorded). Some clones in this sample may be carry-over from other donors' samples. The CDR3 runs from the conserved cysteine through the conserved F or W. The D gene is left open where the match is weak. Size values are once, few and many counts, or a class for expanded clones, and some rows have none.

j_call: TRBJ2-7; clone_size: many; d_call: .; v_call: TRBV12-3/TRBV12-4; cdr3_nt: TGTGCCAGCAGTTTTGGTGGCTTCTCCTACGAGCAGTACTTC; cdr3_aa: CASSFGGFSYEQYF
j_call: TRBJ1-1; clone_size: few; d_call: .; v_call: TRBV20-1; cdr3_nt: TGCAGTGCTAGAGATCCCCGCCAGGCGAACACTGAAGCTTTCTTT; cdr3_aa: CSARDPRQANTEAFF
j_call: TRBJ2-7; clone_size: .; d_call: TRBD1; v_call: TRBV4-1; cdr3_nt: TGCGCCAGCAGCCAACTACCGTGGGGGACAGGTCTCTCTCGGGAGCAGTACTTC; cdr3_aa: CASSQLPWGTGLSREQYF
j_call: TRBJ2-1; clone_size: many; d_call: .; v_call: TRBV7-9; cdr3_nt: TGTGCCAGCAGCTTGACCCCAGGTTTTGGCTACAATGAGCAGTTCTTC; cdr3_aa: CASSLTPGFGYNEQFF
j_call: TRBJ2-7; clone_size: few; d_call: .; v_call: TRBV4-1; cdr3_nt: TGCGCCAGCAGCCAAGATACCGGGACCCTCGCCTACGAGCAGTACTTC; cdr3_aa: CASSQDTGTLAYEQYF
j_call: TRBJ2-1; clone_size: few; d_call: TRBD2; v_call: TRBV20-1; cdr3_nt: TGCAGTGCTACCTCTAGCGGGGGCCGTTCCTACAATGAGCAGTTCTTC; cdr3_aa: CSATSSGGRSYNEQFF
j_call: TRBJ2-1; clone_size: .; d_call: .; v_call: TRBV29-1; cdr3_nt: TGCGGCGTTGAGAGAAACTACAATGAGCAGTTCTTC; cdr3_aa: CGVERNYNEQFF
j_call: TRBJ2-3; clone_size: .; d_call: TRBD2; v_call: TRBV6-5; cdr3_nt: TGTGCCAGCAGTTACTCGGGCGGGGGGGCCGTAGATACGCAGTATTTT; cdr3_aa: CASSYSGGGAVDTQYF
j_call: TRBJ2-6; clone_size: many; d_call: .; v_call: TRBV4-1; cdr3_nt: TGCGCCAGCAGCCAAGACCCAGGTGGGGGTTCAACCTCTGGGGCCAACGTCCTGACTTTC; cdr3_aa: CASSQDPGGGSTSGANVLTF
j_call: TRBJ1-6; clone_size: few; d_call: .; v_call: TRBV6-5; cdr3_nt: TGTGCCAGCAGTTACGTCCTGGGATCGAATTCACCCCTCCACTTT; cdr3_aa: CASSYVLGSNSPLHF
j_call: TRBJ2-7; clone_size: .; d_call: TRBD1; v_call: TRBV5-5; cdr3_nt: TGTGCCAGCAGCGATCCGGGACAGGGAACCTACGAGCAGTACTTC; cdr3_aa: CASSDPGQGTYEQYF
j_call: TRBJ2-7; clone_size: .; d_call: .; v_call: TRBV4-1; cdr3_nt: TGCGCCAGCAGCCAAGCCGGGGGGCTGAACGAGCAGTACTTC; cdr3_aa: CASSQAGGLNEQYF
j_call: TRBJ1-3; clone_size: .; d_call: .; v_call: TRBV9; cdr3_nt: TGTGCCAGCAGCCCTTATGGCGGCGTCTCTGGAAACACCATATATTTT; cdr3_aa: CASSPYGGVSGNTIYF
j_call: TRBJ2-7; clone_size: few; d_call: TRBD2; v_call: TRBV27; cdr3_nt: TGTGCCAGCAGTTTTAGCGGGGGGAGCTCCTACGAGCAGTACTTC; cdr3_aa: CASSFSGGSSYEQYF
j_call: TRBJ2-7; clone_size: .; d_call: TRBD1; v_call: TRBV5-1; cdr3_nt: TGCGCCAGCAGCGCCGGACAGGGAGTTGTCTACGAGCAGTACTTC; cdr3_aa: CASSAGQGVVYEQYF
j_call: TRBJ2-7; clone_size: many; d_call: TRBD1; v_call: TRBV28; cdr3_nt: TGTGCCAGCAGCAACCCTGGGCGGCAGGGGGTCTCCTACGAGCAGTACTTC; cdr3_aa: CASSNPGRQGVSYEQYF
j_call: TRBJ1-4; clone_size: many; d_call: TRBD1; v_call: TRBV2; cdr3_nt: TGTGCCAGCAGCCATGACAGGGAGAGGACTACAACTAATGAAAAACTGTTTTTT; cdr3_aa: CASSHDRERTTTNEKLFF
j_call: TRBJ2-5; clone_size: many; d_call: TRBD2; v_call: TRBV11-1; cdr3_nt: TGTGCCAGCAGCCCCTCCAGCGGGAGTGGGGGGGAGACCCAGTACTTC; cdr3_aa: CASSPSSGSGGETQYF
j_call: TRBJ1-4; clone_size: many; d_call: .; v_call: TRBV7-9; cdr3_nt: TGTGCCAGCAGCGCCTACACAACTAATGAAAAACTGTTTTTT; cdr3_aa: CASSAYTTNEKLFF
j_call: TRBJ2-3; clone_size: few; d_call: TRBD2; v_call: TRBV5-4; cdr3_nt: TGTGCCAGCAGCCCACGGGGGGTGGGCACAGATACGCAGTATTTT; cdr3_aa: CASSPRGVGTDTQYF
j_call: TRBJ2-1; clone_size: few; d_call: TRBD2; v_call: TRBV24-1; cdr3_nt: TGTGCCACCAGTGGTCCCGGACTAGCGGGGGGCCCGAGCTCCTACAATGAGCAGTTCTTC; cdr3_aa: CATSGPGLAGGPSSYNEQFF
j_call: TRBJ2-1; clone_size: once; d_call: .; v_call: TRBV7-6; cdr3_nt: TGTGCCAGCAGCTTAGGGCTGTATTACTACAATGAGCAGTTCTTC; cdr3_aa: CASSLGLYYYNEQFF
j_call: TRBJ2-5; clone_size: few; d_call: TRBD1; v_call: TRBV7-9; cdr3_nt: TGTGCCAGCAGCGACAGAAGGGGGCCGACGGGCCAGTACTTC; cdr3_aa: CASSDRRGPTGQYF
j_call: TRBJ2-5; clone_size: .; d_call: .; v_call: TRBV27; cdr3_nt: TGTGCCAGCAGTTTTAGCAGCCAAGAGACCCAGTACTTC; cdr3_aa: CASSFSSQETQYF